Shown below are 20 T cell receptor beta chains from a single sample sequenced in a study of blood T cell repertoires in COVID-19 (dated by TCRdb to about 2020). Libraries came from the immunoSEQ multiplex PCR assay. TCRdb took this table from immuneACCESS and kept in-frame rearrangements with V and J called. Such tables lack part of the clones; where checked against another copy, unresolved V genes explain under half of the gap, and the rest is unexplained. This sample is represented by 150,000 to 200,000 clones; about 87% of them were singletons. The top ten constitute 2.7% of the sample. The sample taken for sequencing was peripheral blood. Receptors were obtained from a middle-aged man with active or convalescent COVID-19.

This clone was recorded once. The chain has TRBV9 and TRBJ1-2; D may be TRBD1 (6 bases). The CDR3 loop spans 16 amino acids. Germline V gene sequence: CDR1 SGDLS, CDR2 YYNGEE. V was clipped by 0 bases and J by 0 bases, with 12 bases between them. The CDR3 is CASSVDPGVSNYGYTF. The CDR3 DNA reads TGTGCCAGCAGCGTAGATCCAGGGGTCTCTAACTATGGCTACACCTTC.

The V gene is TRBV5-1, the J gene TRBJ2-2, with D perhaps TRBD1 (5 bases). Trimming stripped 0 bases from V and 3 bases from J, with 18 bases between. Germline V gene data show CDR1 as SGHRS and CDR2 as YFSETQ. This CDR3 comprises 18 residues. DNA for the CDR3: TGCGCCAGCAGCTTGGAAATTAGGGCAAAAGGGGACACCGGGGAGCTGTTTTTT. Protein product: CASSLEIRAKGDTGELFF.

This sequence joins TRBV30 and TRBJ2-7; a possible D gene is TRBD2 (5 bases). Germline V gives CDR1 GTSNPN, CDR2 SVGIG (reference sequence). This CDR3 contains 12 residues. V was shortened by 0 bases and J by 12 bases, with 15 bases between the two germline ends. CDR3 nucleotides: TGTGCCTGGAGTGTAGGAATCCGGGGATCGTACTTC. Protein: CAWSVGIRGSYF.

The CDR3 coding sequence is TGTGCCAGCAGAGCAGTGTTGGGGGGGGGCACTGAAGCTTTCTTT. This encodes CASRAVLGGGTEAFF. This chain joins TRBV3-1 (or the pseudogene TRBV3-2) and TRBJ1-1, with D possibly TRBD1 on 5 matching bases. Trimming removed 6 bases at V and 4 bases at J, with 18 bases between. The CDR3 contains 15 residues. Germline V gene lookup returns CDR1 LGHDT and CDR2 YNNKEL (reference sequence).

Written as DNA, the CDR3 is TGTGCCAGCAGGTCCAACAATGAGCAGTTCTTC. Translation: CASRSNNEQFF. The chain combines TRBV2 with TRBJ2-1, with D hard to call. Germline assignment: CDR1 SNHLY and CDR2 FYNNEI. The CDR3 spans 11 residues. V was trimmed by 6 bases and J by 5 bases, leaving 5 bases between them.

The chain recombines TRBV11-3 with TRBJ2-2; D call uncertain. Germline-derived CDR1 and CDR2 are SGHNT and YENEEA. The CDR3 extends over 15 amino acids. The V gene lost 0 bases and the J gene lost 4 bases, with 9 bases spanning the gap. The CDR3 region is CASSLDPTGTGELFF. In DNA, the CDR3 is TGTGCCAGCAGCTTAGACCCCACGGGCACCGGGGAGCTGTTTTTT. The full variable domain, rest sourced from reference TRBV11-3 and TRBJ2-2, is EAGVVQSPRYKIIEKKQPVAFWCNPISGHNTLYWYLQNLGQGPELLIRYENEEAVDDSQLPKDRFSAERLKGVDSTLKIQPAELGDSAVYLCASSLDPTGTGELFFGEGSRLTVL.

This chain connects TRBV13 to TRBJ1-6, with D possibly TRBD1 on 6 matching bases. The V end lost 5 bases, the J end lost 6 bases, and 17 bases lay between the germline ends. Germline V gene data show CDR1 as PRHDT and CDR2 as FYEKMQ (reference sequence). The CDR3 spans 16 residues. CDR3 sequence reads: CASSLHRATGNSPLHF. CDR3 nucleotides: TGTGCCAGCAGCCTCCACAGGGCGACGGGTAATTCACCCCTCCACTTT. The full variable domain, in which reference TRBV13 and TRBJ1-6 provide the parts outside the CDR3, is AAGVIQSPRHLIKEKRETATLKCYPIPRHDTVYWYQQGPGQDPQFLISFYEKMQSDKGSIPDRFSAQQFSDYHSELNMSSLELGDSALYFCASSLHRATGNSPLHFGNGTRLTVT.

The CDR3 bases are TGTGCCTGGAGCTGGACAGGGGGGTATGGCTACACCTTC. Translated: CAWSWTGGYGYTF. The chain couples TRBV30 to TRBJ1-2; 10 bases fit TRBD1. CDR1 is GTSNPN and CDR2 is SVGIG in the germline V gene (reference sequence). V shed 3 bases and J 5 bases; nucleotides not matched to a gene: 3. The CDR3 runs to 13 residues.

The rearrangement uses TRBV5-6 and TRBJ1-5, with D hard to call. The CDR3 totals 14 residues. Per the germline V gene, CDR1 is SGHDT and CDR2 is YYEEEE. Trimming shortened V by 3 bases and J by 7 bases, and 14 bases separated the two germline ends. The CDR3 DNA is TGTGCCAGCAGCTCGCTGACGGGGAGGCAGCCCCAGCATTTT. As protein: CASSSLTGRQPQHF.

This sequence joins TRBV5-6 and TRBJ1-6; D gene uncertain. The germline V and J ends were trimmed by 0 bases and 6 bases, with 13 bases remaining between them. CDR1 SGHDT and CDR2 YYEEEE come from the germline V gene. The CDR3 is 16 residues long. The CDR3 region is CASSLAGPNINSPLHF. The CDR3 DNA reads TGTGCCAGCAGCTTGGCCGGTCCAAATATTAATTCACCCCTCCACTTT.

This clone has a handful of counts. The rearrangement uses TRBV28 and TRBJ2-4; D remains unclear. The CDR3 extends over 12 amino acids. Germline V gene lookup returns CDR1 MDHEN and CDR2 SYDVKM. Trimming stripped 1 base from V and 6 bases from J, with 4 bases between. CDR3 DNA: TGTGCCAGCAGTTTATCGGGAAACATTCAGTACTTC. Protein sequence: CASSLSGNIQYF. Full variable domain (remainder filled in from reference TRBV28 and TRBJ2-4): DVKVTQSSRYLVKRTGEKVFLECVQDMDHENMFWYRQDPGLGLRLIYFSYDVKMKEKGDIPEGYSVSREKKERFSLILESASTNQTSMYLCASSLSGNIQYFGAGTRLSVL.

The chain couples TRBV25-1 to TRBJ2-2; 8 positions match TRBD2. Losses at the gene ends were 9 bases for V and 0 bases for J; bases not matched to a gene: 3. Per germline, CDR1 MGHDK and CDR2 SYGVNS. This CDR3 is built from 14 residues. The CDR3 region is CASRGGPNTGELFF. As DNA, the CDR3 is TGTGCCAGTCGGGGGGGACCGAACACCGGGGAGCTGTTTTTT.

This rearrangement joins TRBV2 to TRBJ1-1; D possibly corresponds to TRBD1 (5 bases). From germline, CDR1 is SNHLY and CDR2 FYNNEI. This CDR3 contains 15 residues. V gave up 6 bases and J gave up 4 bases, with 18 bases separating them. CDR3 protein: CASRAGLLGGTEAFF. CDR3 sequence (DNA): TGTGCCAGCAGGGCAGGGTTACTGGGTGGCACTGAAGCTTTCTTT.

The rearrangement uses TRBV30 and TRBJ1-5; 9 nucleotides line up with TRBD1. The CDR3 runs 15 residues. Germline assignment: CDR1 GTSNPN and CDR2 SVGIG (reference sequence). V dropped 2 bases and J dropped 6; count of bases not matched to a gene: 8. CDR3 bases: TGTGCCTGGAGTAAGTCGACAGGGGGGGGTCAGCCCCAGCATTTT. Protein product: CAWSKSTGGGQPQHF.

Only one count was recorded for this clone. V is TRBV7-9 and J is TRBJ1-2, with a tentative D call TRBD1 (6 bases). The CDR3 spans 13 residues. V lost 0 bases, J lost 6 bases, and 8 bases lay in between. The germline CDR1 and CDR2 sequences are SEHNR and FQNEAQ (reference sequence). CDR3 DNA: TGTGCCAGCAGCTTAGCGGGGGCACATGGCTACACCTTC. Amino acid sequence: CASSLAGAHGYTF.

V is TRBV19 and J is TRBJ2-1, with 7 bases aligning to TRBD1. The CDR3 runs 16 residues. V lost 4 bases to trimming and J lost 4 bases; unmatched junction nucleotides: 10. Looked up from germline, CDR1 is LNHDA and CDR2 is SQIVND (reference sequence). CDR3 nucleotides: TGTGCCAGTAGTACCCTTGACAGGGTAAAGTACAATGAGCAGTTCTTC. It is translated as CASSTLDRVKYNEQFF.

This clone appeared once. The chain uses TRBV7-3 and TRBJ1-1; a weak D match, TRBD1 (6 bases). V gave up 1 base and J gave up 0 bases, with 12 bases separating them. Per the germline V gene, CDR1 is SGHTA and CDR2 is FQGTGA. The CDR3 extends over 16 amino acids. For the CDR3, the DNA is TGTGCCAGCAGCTTAAAGGGGAGGGGGTTGAACACTGAAGCTTTCTTT. Translating it yields CASSLKGRGLNTEAFF.

The J gene is TRBJ1-2, the V gene TRBV7-9, with D perhaps matching TRBD1 (5 bases). The CDR3 contains 14 residues. The ends were cut back, 4 bases at V and 5 bases at J, with 14 bases in the middle. CDR1 SEHNR and CDR2 FQNEAQ come from the germline V gene (reference sequence). The DNA for the CDR3 is TGTGCCAGCAGCTCTCATGCGGGGGGGTATGGCTACACCTTC. It codes for CASSSHAGGYGYTF.

The chain links TRBV7-3 to TRBJ2-2; D ambiguous. This CDR3 region has 18 residues. From germline, CDR1 is SGHTA and CDR2 FQGTGA. The ends were cut back, 3 bases at V and 1 base at J, with 18 bases in the middle. The CDR3, as DNA: TGTGCCAGCAGCTTGGTCGGGTCCTCCAACTTGAACACCGGGGAGCTGTTTTTT. It encodes CASSLVGSSNLNTGELFF. Using reference TRBV7-3 and TRBJ2-2 for the parts outside the CDR3, the full variable domain is GAGVSQTPSNKVTEKGKYVELRCDPISGHTALYWYRQSLGQGPEFLIYFQGTGAADDSGLPNDRFFAVRPEGSVSTLKIQRTERGDSAVYLCASSLVGSSNLNTGELFFGEGSRLTVL.

V usage is TRBV2 and J usage is TRBJ2-7; 9 bases are shared with TRBD2. Germline values: CDR1 SNHLY, CDR2 FYNNEI. The V gene end was trimmed by 6 bases and the J gene end by 1 base; junction bases not matched to a gene: 10. The CDR3 runs 16 residues. The CDR3 spells CASRETPGLASYEQYF. In nucleotides, the CDR3 is TGTGCCAGCAGGGAAACTCCGGGACTAGCTTCCTACGAGCAGTACTTC.